The sequence of this TCR beta chain was determined in a study of T cells in Graves' hyperthyroidism and ophthalmopathy. Uncontrolled infection, other autoimmune disease, pregnancy and lactation each barred patients from inclusion. Looked up from germline, CDR1 is SGHRS and CDR2 is YFSETQ. The V end lost 6 bases, the J end lost 4 bases, and 16 bases lay between the germline ends. The CDR3 has 14 amino acids. General observations from the study: Ophthalmopathy was separated from stable hyperthyroidism by a 13 V-J model. Most thyroid clonotypes expanded above 0.001 were also detected in blood.

RNA transcripts were the template for amplifying TCR beta CDR3 regions. RT-PCR in the first round (using the HTBI primer set) targeted the TCR CDR3. TCRdb redid the calling of the multiplex PCR reads with MiXCR, one entry per CDR3 protein. Of 490,000 or so distinct CDR3 sequences listed, 46% are singletons. Concerning this clonotype: Its antigen is still unknown.

The sample consisted of peripheral blood or thyroid tissue (not recorded which). The rearrangement joins TRBV5-1 to TRBJ1-2; D is unclear. The clonotype originates from an adult woman with Graves' disease, either hyperthyroidism or ophthalmopathy (not recorded which). The CDR3 DNA reads TGCGCCAGCAAGGCTAGCGGGAGTTCCTATGGCTACACCTTC. Residues: CASKASGSSYGYTF.